A single sample is the source of the 32 T cell receptor beta chains below, sequenced in a study of T cell responses to AZD1222 COVID-19 vaccine. Produced via immunoSEQ multiplex PCR; TCRdb's table is partial and in-frame only. This table holds about 140,000 clones, approximately 90% found once. The input for sequencing was peripheral blood, taken on day 0 of AZD1222 vaccination. Receptors were obtained from an adult in good health.

The chain combines TRBV10-3 with TRBJ1-5; D is undetermined. The CDR3 runs to 14 residues. The germline V gene encodes CDR1 ENHRY and CDR2 SYGVKD. Between the trimmed V and J ends, which lost 3 bases and 0 bases, there was a span of 6 bases. The CDR3 region has the DNA TGTGCCATCAGTGAACTCTATAGCAATCAGCCCCAGCATTTT. This gives the protein CAISELYSNQPQHF.

The chain links TRBV30 to TRBJ1-5; 8 bases are a match to TRBD1. With V trimmed by 6 bases and J by 2 bases, 3 bases remained unmatched. Germline V CDR1 and CDR2: GTSNPN, SVGIG (reference sequence). The CDR3 loop spans 13 amino acids. The CDR3: CACTTGGNQPQHF. The DNA of the CDR3 is TGTGCCTGCACGACAGGGGGCAATCAGCCCCAGCATTTT.

This clone has a handful of counts. The chain has TRBV7-9 and TRBJ2-5; the match to TRBD2 covers 14 bases. The CDR3 contains 19 residues. The V gene end was trimmed by 2 bases and the J gene end by 5 bases; junction bases not matched to a gene: 13. Germline V gene sequence: CDR1 SEHNR, CDR2 FQNEAQ (reference sequence). CDR3 bases: TGTGCCAGCAGCTTACAATCGCGCGGGAGGACTAGCGGGAGGGAGACCCAGTACTTC. Its translation: CASSLQSRGRTSGRETQYF.

This CDR3 is CATSTGGFYEQYF. CDR3 coding DNA: TGTGCCACCTCGACAGGGGGCTTCTACGAGCAGTACTTC. The rearrangement uses TRBV24-1 and TRBJ2-7; 10 bases line up with TRBD1. V lost 9 bases, J lost 3 bases, and 4 bases stayed unmatched. The germline V gene encodes CDR1 KGHDR and CDR2 SFDVKD. The CDR3 runs 13 residues.

V is TRBV9 and J is TRBJ2-1; 13 bases are shared with TRBD2. V shed 3 bases and J 9 bases; nucleotides not matched to a gene: 6. CDR3 size: 15 residues. Looked up from germline, CDR1 is SGDLS and CDR2 is YYNGEE. CDR3 DNA sequence: TGTGCCAGCAGCGAGGGACTAGCGGGACGGTTTGAGCAGTTCTTC. Its protein is CASSEGLAGRFEQFF.

The chain carries TRBV18 and TRBJ1-1; D is uncertain. The CDR3 spans 14 residues. The germline CDR1 and CDR2 sequences are KGHSH and LQKENI. Trimming left V 2 bases short and J 6 bases short, with 13 bases between. The CDR3 sequence is CASSPEAPGAEAFF. DNA for the CDR3: TGTGCCAGCTCACCAGAGGCACCAGGCGCTGAAGCTTTCTTT.

The chain is built from TRBV28 and TRBJ1-1; 8 bases are shared with TRBD1. Looked up from germline, CDR1 is MDHEN and CDR2 is SYDVKM. The CDR3 has 13 residues. Trimming removed 5 bases from V and 11 bases from J; junction bases left unmatched: 10. CDR3 coding DNA: TGTGCCAGCAGTCGCCCGGACAGGGAGAGTGCTTTCTTT. Protein product: CASSRPDRESAFF.

The V and J genes are TRBV9 and TRBJ2-1; no definite D call. CDR1 is SGDLS, CDR2 YYNGEE, per germline. The CDR3 totals 15 residues. V was cut by 4 bases and J by 6 bases, with 17 bases left in between. CDR3 sequence: CASSPDWGGVNEQFF. CDR3 sequence (DNA): TGTGCCAGCAGCCCCGACTGGGGTGGGGTCAATGAGCAGTTCTTC. The full variable domain, its missing parts supplied by reference TRBV9 and TRBJ2-1, is DSGVTQTPKHLITATGQRVTLRCSPRSGDLSVYWYQQSLDQGLQFLIQYYNGEERAKGNILERFSAQQFPDLHSELNLSSLELGDSALYFCASSPDWGGVNEQFFGPGTRLTVL.

This clone has just a few counts. The chain links TRBV29-1 to TRBJ2-1; 7 nucleotides align to TRBD2. Germline V lookup: CDR1 SQVTM, CDR2 ANQGSEA. The CDR3 sequence is 12 residues long. V trimming: 4 bases; J trimming: 6 bases; junction bases outside the gene matches: 3. CDR3 in amino acids: CSVGTSINEQFF. DNA of the CDR3: TGCAGCGTTGGGACTAGTATCAATGAGCAGTTCTTC.

The genes are TRBV10-2 and TRBJ2-5; a possible D gene is TRBD1 (5 bases). Germline V gene lookup returns CDR1 WSHSY and CDR2 SAAADI. The CDR3 is 15 residues long. V lost 0 bases and J lost 4, with 12 bases in between. The CDR3: CASSESARVGETQYF. For the CDR3, the DNA is TGCGCCAGCAGTGAGTCGGCCAGGGTGGGAGAGACCCAGTACTTC.

This rearrangement joins TRBV7-6 to TRBJ2-1, with 7 bases that match TRBD2. V shed 5 bases and J 8 bases; nucleotides not matched to a gene: 18. The germline gives CDR1 SGHVS, CDR2 FNYEAQ. The length of the CDR3 is 17 residues. CDR3 sequence reads: CASSPRGSGGWVDEQFF. The CDR3 region has the DNA TGTGCCAGCAGCCCGCGGGGATCGGGAGGTTGGGTGGATGAGCAGTTCTTC.

CDR3: CASGKRQGNTEAFF. CDR3 sequence (DNA): TGTGCTAGTGGTAAAAGACAGGGAAACACTGAAGCTTTCTTT. The gene calls are TRBV12-5 and TRBJ1-1; the match to TRBD1 covers 7 bases. The length of the CDR3 is 14 residues. V lost 5 bases and J lost 2; bases outside the gene matches: 5. Looked up from germline, CDR1 is LGHNT and CDR2 is FRNRAP.

The chain is built from TRBV5-4 and TRBJ2-5; 10 bases fit TRBD1. With 2 bases clipped from V and 5 bases from J, the junction kept 9 bases outside the gene matches. CDR3 length: 16 amino acids. Germline V CDR1 and CDR2: SGHNT, YYREEE (reference sequence). The CDR3 loop is CASSFGRDRGRETQYF. DNA of the CDR3: TGTGCCAGCAGCTTTGGCCGGGACAGGGGTCGGGAGACCCAGTACTTC.

The count of this clone is one. The chain combines TRBV19 with TRBJ2-1, with 11 bases matching TRBD1. The CDR3 loop spans 17 amino acids. Germline V gives CDR1 LNHDA, CDR2 SQIVND (reference sequence). The ends lost 9 bases at V and 3 bases at J; junction bases unmatched: 13. The CDR3 region is CASRRDRGLRVYNEQFF. The DNA for the CDR3 is TGTGCCAGCCGCCGGGACAGGGGGTTGCGTGTCTACAATGAGCAGTTCTTC.

The chain employs TRBV7-6 and TRBJ2-1, with TRBD1 matching 7 bases. Unmatched junction bases numbered 6, after V lost 5 bases and J lost 2 bases. The germline gives CDR1 SGHVS, CDR2 FNYEAQ. The CDR3 loop spans 15 amino acids. CDR3 amino acids: CASSTHRGTYNEQFF. CDR3 in DNA: TGTGCCAGCAGCACCCACAGGGGTACCTACAATGAGCAGTTCTTC.

The rearrangement joins TRBV6-6 to TRBJ2-3; 8 positions match TRBD2. Trimming took 5 bases from V and 3 from J; bases not matched to a gene: 7. The length of the CDR3 is 15 residues. Germline CDR1 MNHNY, CDR2 SVGAGI (reference sequence). CDR3 residues: CASSLSGRETDTQYF. The CDR3 DNA follows: TGTGCCAGCAGTCTGAGCGGGAGAGAGACAGATACGCAGTATTTT.

J is TRBJ1-1 and V is TRBV30; D remains ambiguous. Germline V gives CDR1 GTSNPN, CDR2 SVGIG (reference sequence). The germline V and J ends were trimmed by 2 bases and 5 bases, with 6 bases remaining between them. This CDR3 comprises 11 residues. The CDR3 region is CAWSTRTEAFF. The CDR3 DNA follows: TGTGCCTGGAGTACAAGAACTGAAGCTTTCTTT.

The chain carries TRBV14 and TRBJ2-7; D gene unclear. The CDR3 consists of 11 residues. Trimming removed 3 bases from V and 7 bases from J, with 7 bases in between. The V gene's germline CDR1 is SGHDN and CDR2 FVKESK. The CDR3 loop reads CASSQRSEQYF. CDR3 coding DNA: TGTGCCAGCAGCCAGAGATCGGAGCAGTACTTC.

The chain combines TRBV2 with TRBJ2-5; 14 positions match TRBD2. CDR3 length equals 17 residues. Germline V gives CDR1 SNHLY, CDR2 FYNNEI. V lost 6 bases to trimming and J lost 2 bases; unmatched junction nucleotides: 8. CDR3 sequence (DNA): TGTGCCAGCAGGGGACCCGGGACTAGCGGGAGTCAAGAGACCCAGTACTTC. Amino acids: CASRGPGTSGSQETQYF.

V is TRBV5-6 and J is TRBJ2-7; TRBD1 matches 7 bases. Germline-derived CDR1 and CDR2 are SGHDT and YYEEEE. This CDR3 has 15 residues. V shed 1 base and J 4 bases; nucleotides not matched to a gene: 8. CDR3 residues: CASSLSRGNAYEQYF. The CDR3 bases are TGTGCCAGCAGCTTGTCCAGGGGGAATGCTTACGAGCAGTACTTC. Full variable domain (outside the CDR3, taken from reference TRBV5-6 and TRBJ2-7): DAGVTQSPTHLIKTRGQQVTLRCSPKSGHDTVSWYQQALGQGPQFIFQYYEEEERQRGNFPDRFSGHQFPNYSSELNVNALLLGDSALYLCASSLSRGNAYEQYFGPGTRLTVT.

J is TRBJ1-1 and V is TRBV7-9; TRBD1 matches 9 bases. CDR1 SEHNR and CDR2 FQNEAQ come from the germline V gene (reference sequence). CDR3 length: 14 residues. V shed 5 bases, J shed 1 base, and the junction held 2 bases outside the gene matches. The CDR3 nucleotides are TGTGCCAGCAGCCGGGACAGGGCGAACACTGAAGCTTTCTTT. This gives the protein CASSRDRANTEAFF.

The genes are TRBV9 and TRBJ2-5; 7 nucleotides agree with TRBD2. The CDR3 is made up of 13 amino acids. Germline V gene data show CDR1 as SGDLS and CDR2 as YYNGEE. J lost 3 bases, V lost 6 bases, and 5 bases had no gene match. In DNA form, the CDR3 reads TGTGCCAGCAATAGGGCGGGGGAAGAGACCCAGTACTTC. Encoded protein: CASNRAGEETQYF. Complete variable domain (other parts from reference TRBV9 and TRBJ2-5): DSGVTQTPKHLITATGQRVTLRCSPRSGDLSVYWYQQSLDQGLQFLIQYYNGEERAKGNILERFSAQQFPDLHSELNLSSLELGDSALYFCASNRAGEETQYFGPGTRLLVL.

The chain recombines TRBV24-1 with TRBJ2-3; a weak D match, TRBD2 (5 bases). V was trimmed by 3 bases and J by 14 bases, leaving 14 bases between them. The CDR3 covers 12 residues. Germline V CDR1 and CDR2: KGHDR, SFDVKD. CDR3 bases: TGTGCCACCAGTGATCCCGGGAAAGCCTCGTATTTT. Residues: CATSDPGKASYF.

The sample holds one count of this clone. The chain has TRBV5-5 and TRBJ1-4; TRBD1 aligns across 8 bases. The V segment lost 4 bases and the J segment 8 bases; nucleotides outside the gene matches: 10. Germline loops: CDR1 SGHKS, CDR2 YYEKEE (reference sequence). The CDR3 has 15 residues. The CDR3 sequence is CASSTAGGWREKLFF. The CDR3 DNA is TGTGCCAGCAGCACGGCAGGGGGCTGGAGGGAAAAACTGTTTTTT.

Of note for this clone: This same CDR3 is encoded by further DNA sequences in the sample. V usage is TRBV27 and J usage is TRBJ1-6; D ambiguous. The germline gives CDR1 MNHEY, CDR2 SMNVEV (reference sequence). V was clipped by 2 bases and J by 0 bases, with 5 bases between them. The length of the CDR3 is 15 residues. Here the CDR3 DNA reads TGTGCCAGCAGTTTAGGGAGCTCCTATAATTCACCCCTCCACTTT. As protein: CASSLGSSYNSPLHF.

V and J are TRBV15 and TRBJ2-7; D ambiguous. The CDR3 runs 15 residues. Per germline, CDR1 LNHNV and CDR2 YYDKDF (reference sequence). V was clipped by 5 bases and J by 1 base, with 15 bases between them. The CDR3 sequence: CATSRQRQVSYEQYF. DNA for the CDR3: TGTGCCACCAGCCGTCAAAGGCAGGTTTCCTACGAGCAGTACTTC.

The gene calls are TRBV4-1 and TRBJ2-7; no clear D. Germline loops: CDR1 MGHRA, CDR2 YSYEKL. The length of the CDR3 is 14 residues. The V gene lost 2 bases and the J gene lost 1 base, with 9 bases spanning the gap. CDR3 in amino acids: CASSQLVGSYEQYF. Written as DNA, the CDR3 is TGCGCCAGCAGCCAACTAGTAGGGTCCTACGAGCAGTACTTC.

This sequence joins TRBV30 and TRBJ2-3; D remains ambiguous. Germline CDR1 is GTSNPN and CDR2 is SVGIG (reference sequence). CDR3 length: 11 amino acids. V lost 1 base and J 4 bases, leaving 3 bases between the germline ends. In nucleotides, the CDR3 is TGTGCCTGGAGTGGCGCAGATACGCAGTATTTT. This sequence encodes CAWSGADTQYF.

J is TRBJ2-1 and V is TRBV19; TRBD2 is a possible D gene (5 bases). V was clipped by 2 bases and J by 9 bases, with 17 bases between them. This CDR3 contains 15 residues. The germline gives CDR1 LNHDA, CDR2 SQIVND (reference sequence). The CDR3 sequence: CASSIRLAALGEQFF. The CDR3 region has the DNA TGTGCCAGTAGTATAAGGCTAGCAGCGCTCGGTGAGCAGTTCTTC.

The chain employs TRBV6-5 and TRBJ2-7, with 10 bases aligning to TRBD2. CDR1 is MNHEY and CDR2 is SVGAGI in the germline V gene. The CDR3 has 15 residues. With 6 bases clipped from V and 4 bases from J, the junction kept 9 bases outside the gene matches. The CDR3 is CASSPFSGRGYEQYF. The CDR3 region has the DNA TGTGCCAGCAGCCCCTTCAGCGGGAGGGGGTACGAGCAGTACTTC.

This clone turned up a few times. V gene TRBV11-2 combines with J gene TRBJ1-2; 8 bases fit TRBD1. Germline CDR1 SGHAT, CDR2 FQNNGV. V trimming: 4 bases; J trimming: 7 bases; junction bases outside the gene matches: 20. CDR3 length equals 18 residues. CDR3 sequence: CASSSLSRDRSPFGGYTF. CDR3 sequence (DNA): TGTGCCAGCAGCTCACTTAGCCGGGACAGGTCGCCATTTGGTGGCTACACCTTC.

J is TRBJ2-3 and V is TRBV12-3 or TRBV12-4; D uncertain. Trimming pared 4 bases from V and 2 bases from J, leaving 4 bases between. This CDR3 has 12 amino acids. CDR3 in DNA: TGTGCCAGCAGTTCTGCCACAGATACGCAGTATTTT. Protein sequence: CASSSATDTQYF.